What follows are 28 T cell receptor beta chains derived from one specimen sequenced in a study of T cell responses to AZD1222 COVID-19 vaccine. The protocol was immunoSEQ multiplex PCR, while the TCRdb copy is restricted to in-frame clones and leaves out a portion. The sample yields 80,000 or so clones, around 90% seen once. Sequences were derived from peripheral blood, sampled 28 days after the second AZD1222 dose. The receptors here all came from an adult who received the AZD1222 COVID-19 vaccine.

This sequence joins TRBV29-1 and TRBJ2-5; D is perhaps TRBD1 (5 bases). CDR1 SQVTM and CDR2 ANQGSEA come from the germline V gene. The length of the CDR3 is 13 residues. V was shortened by 1 base and J by 5 bases, with 11 bases between the two germline ends. DNA for the CDR3: TGCAGCGTTGAAGTCCAGGGCGTGGAGACCCAGTACTTC. Encoded protein: CSVEVQGVETQYF. The entire variable domain, with the rest obtained from reference TRBV29-1 and TRBJ2-5, is as follows: SAVISQKPSRDICQRGTSLTIQCQVDSQVTMMFWYRQQPGQSLTLIATANQGSEATYESGFVIDKFPISRPNLTFSTLTVSNMSPEDSSIYLCSVEVQGVETQYFGPGTRLLVL.

J is TRBJ2-3 and V is TRBV24-1; no firm D call. This CDR3 is built from 15 residues. Germline V gene lookup returns CDR1 KGHDR and CDR2 SFDVKD. The V and J ends lost 2 bases and 5 bases respectively, with 13 bases between them. CDR3 DNA sequence: TGTGCCACCAGTGATTCCCAACACCGCGTAGATACGCAGTATTTT. As protein: CATSDSQHRVDTQYF.

The chain employs TRBV19 and TRBJ1-2; TRBD1 is a possible D gene (6 bases). The ends were cut back, 5 bases at V and 8 bases at J, with 6 bases in the middle. The CDR3 is made up of 10 amino acids. Per germline, CDR1 LNHDA and CDR2 SQIVND (reference sequence). The CDR3 reads CASSDRGYTF. In nucleotides, the CDR3 is TGTGCCAGTAGTGACAGGGGCTACACCTTC.

The chain uses TRBV3-1 (or the pseudogene TRBV3-2) and TRBJ1-5; D perhaps matches TRBD1 (6 bases). V shed 1 base and J shed 7 bases, with 11 bases lying between them. This CDR3 has 14 amino acids. Germline CDR1 and CDR2: LGHDT and YNNKEL (reference sequence). CDR3 region: CASSQGGGQQPQHF. The CDR3 nucleotides are TGTGCCAGCAGCCAAGGGGGGGGGCAGCAGCCCCAGCATTTT.

V and J are TRBV28 and TRBJ1-6; the match to TRBD1 covers 9 bases. This CDR3 spans 16 amino acids. Germline CDR1 and CDR2: MDHEN and SYDVKM. Trimming took 3 bases from V and 2 from J; bases not matched to a gene: 2. CDR3 in amino acids: CASSLRDRAYNSPLHF. The CDR3 region has the DNA TGTGCCAGCAGTTTGAGGGACAGGGCCTATAATTCACCCCTCCACTTT.

This clone was picked up one time. V usage is TRBV4-1 and J usage is TRBJ2-1; 9 bases are a match to TRBD2. Germline loops: CDR1 MGHRA, CDR2 YSYEKL. Germline trimming cut 1 base from V and 4 bases from J; bases unmatched to any gene: 2. The CDR3 sequence is 15 residues long. DNA for the CDR3: TGCGCCAGCAGCCAAGGACTAGCGGTTTACAATGAGCAGTTCTTC. It translates to CASSQGLAVYNEQFF.

The V call is TRBV18, the J call TRBJ2-1, with 11 nucleotides matching TRBD2. After removal of 3 bases from V and 12 bases from J, the junction contained 22 bases not matched to a gene. The CDR3 is made up of 19 amino acids. Per germline, CDR1 KGHSH and CDR2 LQKENI. CDR3 in DNA: TGTGCCAGCTCACCCATAGGGACTAGCGGCACACGTACAGGAGCGGGGCAGTTCTTC. This sequence encodes CASSPIGTSGTRTGAGQFF.

The chain combines TRBV4-3 with TRBJ2-3; D remains ambiguous. Germline assignment: CDR1 LGHNA and CDR2 YSLEER. Trimming took 0 bases from V and 4 from J, leaving 8 bases between them. CDR3 length equals 14 residues. For the CDR3, the DNA is TGCGCCAGCAGCCAAGATAGGCGCGCAGATACGCAGTATTTT. It yields the protein CASSQDRRADTQYF.

This clone was recorded once. The rearrangement joins TRBV5-8 to TRBJ1-3; a possible D gene is TRBD1 (6 bases). The CDR3 is 15 residues long. CDR1 and CDR2 from the germline V gene are SGHTS and YDEGEE. Trimming stripped 2 bases from V and 0 bases from J, with 9 bases between. The CDR3 loop is CASSFDRLSGNTIYF. In DNA, the CDR3 is TGTGCCAGCAGCTTCGACAGGCTCTCTGGAAACACCATATATTTT. Complete variable domain (other parts from reference TRBV5-8 and TRBJ1-3): EAGVTQSPTHLIKTRGQQATLRCSPISGHTSVYWYQQALGLGLQFLLWYDEGEERNRGNFPPRFSGRQFPNYSSELNVNALELEDSALYLCASSFDRLSGNTIYFGEGSWLTVV.

The chain has TRBV6-6 and TRBJ2-7; D tentatively fits TRBD1 or TRBD2 (7 bases each). The V gene lost 5 bases and the J gene lost 3 bases, with 26 bases spanning the gap. CDR1 and CDR2 (germline): MNHNY, SVGAGI (reference sequence). This CDR3 contains 18 residues. Here the CDR3 reads CASSRDSSGTRVLYEQYF. CDR3 in DNA: TGTGCCAGCAGTCGGGACAGCAGCGGGACCCGAGTCCTCTACGAGCAGTACTTC.

The chain employs TRBV30 and TRBJ1-2; 7 positions match TRBD1. Germline V gene data show CDR1 as GTSNPN and CDR2 as SVGIG (reference sequence). The CDR3 length is 15 residues. Trimming removed 4 bases from V and 5 bases from J; junction bases left unmatched: 13. For the CDR3, the DNA is TGTGCCTGGACCCGGACAGGAAGAGGGGCTTATGGCTACACCTTC. Protein: CAWTRTGRGAYGYTF.

The chain links TRBV28 to TRBJ1-1, with a tentative D call TRBD1 (5 bases). V was cut by 8 bases and J by 4 bases, with 20 bases left in between. There are 15 residues in the CDR3. Germline CDR1 MDHEN, CDR2 SYDVKM. The CDR3 DNA reads TGTGCCAGCTTCCACACCGGGACTTGGGGCACTGAAGCTTTCTTT. Residues: CASFHTGTWGTEAFF.

This clone is a singleton in its sample. V is TRBV18 and J is TRBJ2-7; D not resolved. The V end was cut by 4 bases, the J end by 3 bases, with 4 bases between. CDR3 length: 11 residues. Germline V gives CDR1 KGHSH, CDR2 LQKENI. The chain's CDR3 is CASSLHYEQYF. CDR3 sequence (DNA): TGTGCCAGCTCACTACACTACGAGCAGTACTTC. The entire variable domain, with the rest obtained from reference TRBV18 and TRBJ2-7, is as follows: NAGVMQNPRHLVRRRGQEARLRCSPMKGHSHVYWYRQLPEEGLKFMVYLQKENIIDESGMPKERFSAEFPKEGPSILRIQQVVRGDSAAYFCASSLHYEQYFGPGTRLTVT.

The rearrangement links TRBV10-1 to TRBJ2-5; D is unresolved. This CDR3 contains 15 residues. Germline V gives CDR1 WNHNN, CDR2 SYGVQD (reference sequence). V lost 0 bases and J lost 1, with 9 bases in between. The CDR3 DNA is TGCGCCAGCAGTGAGTCAAGGGTCCCCCAAGAGACCCAGTACTTC. Translated: CASSESRVPQETQYF.

The chain is built from TRBV9 and TRBJ2-1; 12 bases map to TRBD2. V was clipped by 1 base and J by 4 bases; unmatched bases: 6. The CDR3 has 17 residues. The germline gives CDR1 SGDLS, CDR2 YYNGEE. CDR3 DNA: TGTGCCAGCAGCGTACAGGCTAGCGGGAGGGTATACAATGAGCAGTTCTTC. Protein sequence: CASSVQASGRVYNEQFF.

This clone was detected once. The chain links TRBV7-3 to TRBJ2-2; D is unresolved. The CDR3 totals 15 residues. CDR1 is SGHTA, CDR2 FQGTGA, per germline. V gave up 2 bases and J gave up 3 bases, with 10 bases separating them. CDR3 residues: CASSLYGSDTGELFF. The CDR3 nucleotides read TGTGCCAGCAGCTTATATGGGTCTGACACCGGGGAGCTGTTTTTT.

The chain links TRBV7-2 to TRBJ2-3; D may be TRBD1 (6 bases). The CDR3 has 16 residues. Germline loops: CDR1 SGHTA, CDR2 FQGNSA. V shed 2 bases and J shed 4 bases, with 16 bases lying between them. The CDR3 spells CASSLIIIAGADTQYF. The CDR3 nucleotides are TGTGCCAGCAGCTTAATTATAATAGCAGGGGCAGATACGCAGTATTTT.

The chain is built from TRBV12-5 and TRBJ1-2; 7 nucleotides line up with TRBD1. V shed 1 base and J 2 bases; nucleotides not matched to a gene: 7. Per germline, CDR1 LGHNT and CDR2 FRNRAP. This CDR3 has 16 residues. The CDR3 sequence: CASGLALNRGNYGYTF. CDR3 in DNA: TGTGCTAGTGGTTTGGCCCTAAACAGGGGAAACTATGGCTACACCTTC.

This clone is a singleton in its sample. The V call is TRBV11-1, the J call TRBJ1-1, with D possibly matching TRBD1 (5 bases). The CDR3 spans 15 residues. CDR1 and CDR2 (germline): SGHAT, FQDESV (reference sequence). Trimming removed 4 bases from V and 0 bases from J, with 12 bases in between. Here the CDR3 reads CASSSRVGVNTEAFF. The CDR3 DNA is TGTGCCAGCAGCTCCAGGGTGGGTGTGAACACTGAAGCTTTCTTT.

The chain employs TRBV18 and TRBJ2-3; 7 bases map to TRBD2. The CDR3 loop spans 16 amino acids. Germline V CDR1 and CDR2: KGHSH, LQKENI. After removal of 3 bases from V and 0 bases from J, the junction contained 6 bases not matched to a gene. CDR3 loop: CASSPLSGRSTDTQYF. In DNA form, the CDR3 reads TGTGCCAGCTCACCCCTTAGCGGGCGGAGCACAGATACGCAGTATTTT.

V and J are TRBV28 and TRBJ2-7; the D is unclear. The CDR3 has 13 residues. V was cut by 5 bases and J by 0 bases, with 8 bases left in between. The germline gives CDR1 MDHEN, CDR2 SYDVKM. In DNA form, the CDR3 reads TGTGCCAGCAGTCCACGAATCTCCTACGAGCAGTACTTC. Residues: CASSPRISYEQYF.

V usage is TRBV6-5 and J usage is TRBJ2-7; D is possibly TRBD2 (6 bases). Trimming shortened V by 7 bases and J by 4 bases, and 20 bases separated the two germline ends. Per the germline V gene, CDR1 is MNHEY and CDR2 is SVGAGI. There are 15 residues in the CDR3. In DNA form, the CDR3 reads TGTGCCAGCACCCCCGGGGCGGGGTCCTTATACGAGCAGTACTTC. This sequence encodes CASTPGAGSLYEQYF.

As DNA, the CDR3 is TGTGCCAAATACAACGTTCCTAATGAAAAACTGTTTTTT. The encoded protein is CAKYNVPNEKLFF. The rearrangement uses TRBV12-3 or TRBV12-4 and TRBJ1-4; no definite D call. The CDR3 loop spans 13 amino acids. V was shortened by 10 bases and J by 3 bases, with 12 bases between the two germline ends.

This clone was seen only once. The chain joins TRBV5-8 to TRBJ1-5; D is unresolved. CDR1 SGHTS and CDR2 YDEGEE come from the germline V gene. Trimming took 1 base from V and 9 from J, leaving 14 bases between them. This CDR3 has 14 amino acids. CDR3 DNA sequence: TGTGCCAGCAGCTTGAAACCCCCTGGCGCGCCCCAGCATTTT. This translates into CASSLKPPGAPQHF.

The rearrangement links TRBV27 to TRBJ1-2; D is possibly TRBD1 (5 bases). This CDR3 comprises 13 residues. V was cut by 11 bases and J by 5 bases, with 18 bases left in between. Germline V lookup: CDR1 MNHEY, CDR2 SMNVEV (reference sequence). This CDR3 is CASKGPDLYGYTF. CDR3 nucleotide sequence: TGTGCCTCTAAGGGGCCCGACCTGTATGGCTACACCTTC.

The chain couples TRBV6-4 to TRBJ2-3, with D tentatively TRBD2 (6 bases). Germline loops: CDR1 MRHNA, CDR2 SNTAGT. V lost 8 bases and J lost 2, with 17 bases in between. This CDR3 has 15 residues. Here the CDR3 reads CASGTGGRDTDTQYF. CDR3 bases: TGTGCCAGCGGAACAGGAGGGAGAGACACAGATACGCAGTATTTT.

The chain couples TRBV9 to TRBJ2-7, with D unresolved. This CDR3 region has 13 residues. The V end lost 3 bases, the J end lost 0 bases, and 7 bases lay between the germline ends. Germline V gene lookup returns CDR1 SGDLS and CDR2 YYNGEE. DNA of the CDR3: TGTGCCAGCAGCGCCGGTTTCTCCTACGAGCAGTACTTC. This encodes CASSAGFSYEQYF. Full variable domain (remainder filled in from reference TRBV9 and TRBJ2-7): DSGVTQTPKHLITATGQRVTLRCSPRSGDLSVYWYQQSLDQGLQFLIQYYNGEERAKGNILERFSAQQFPDLHSELNLSSLELGDSALYFCASSAGFSYEQYFGPGTRLTVT.

V is TRBV5-1 and J is TRBJ2-7; TRBD2 might be the D (5 bases). Between the trimmed V and J ends, which lost 3 bases and 0 bases, there was a span of 34 bases. Germline CDR1 and CDR2: SGHRS and YFSETQ. This CDR3 contains 22 residues. CDR3 residues: CASSSPGQFFWGADDLSYEQYF. In DNA form, the CDR3 reads TGCGCCAGCAGCTCCCCTGGGCAGTTCTTCTGGGGAGCGGATGATCTCTCCTACGAGCAGTACTTC.